The next 30 T cell receptor beta chains were all read from a single sample in a study of T cell repertoires in cytomegalovirus infection. Their antigens are not known. TCRdb analysed the reads with MiXCR anew, one entry per CDR3 protein. Of roughly 990,000 distinct CDR3 sequences in the sample, more than 25% were seen once. Sequenced material: cultured CD8+ T cells from PBMCs, taken from culture after CMV antigen stimulation. The receptors were sampled from a human donor in good health (CMV status not recorded). Some clones in this sample may be carry-over from other donors' samples.

This chain connects TRBV10-3 to TRBJ1-2; 11 nucleotides align to TRBD1. The CDR3 is 15 residues long. Germline CDR1 is ENHRY and CDR2 is SYGVKD. CDR3 protein: CVTASSGQGAGGYTF. CDR3 in DNA: TGTGTCACCGCATCCTCTGGACAGGGGGCTGGAGGCTACACCTTC.

This clonotype came up a few times. The chain has TRBV11-1 and TRBJ2-1; no clear D gene. Per germline, CDR1 SGHAT and CDR2 FQDESV (reference sequence). V shed 1 base and J shed 3 bases, with 13 bases lying between them. The CDR3 is made up of 16 amino acids. In nucleotides, the CDR3 is TGTGCCAGCAGCTTAGAGCCTACCGATTTCTACAATGAGCAGTTCTTC. Its protein product is CASSLEPTDFYNEQFF.

This clonotype has more than one count but fewer than ten. The V and J genes are TRBV6-1 and TRBJ2-1; D gene unclear. The CDR3 is 9 residues long. The V gene's germline CDR1 is MNHNS and CDR2 SASEGT. Trimming left V 8 bases short and J 6 bases short, with 2 bases between. CDR3 region: CASPNEQFF. CDR3 nucleotides: TGTGCCAGCCCCAATGAGCAGTTCTTC.

The chain employs TRBV4-1 and TRBJ2-7; either TRBD1 or TRBD2 may fit D (5 bases each). Trimming took off 7 bases at V and 4 bases at J, with 20 bases between the two ends. Per germline, CDR1 MGHRA and CDR2 YSYEKL. CDR3 length: 15 amino acids. CDR3 region: CASKSPGRDPYEQYF. The CDR3 DNA sequence: TGCGCCAGCAAAAGCCCGGGACGGGACCCTTACGAGCAGTACTTC.

This clonotype was seen only a few times. V is TRBV11-2 and J is TRBJ1-6; weak D call: TRBD1 (5 bases). Trimming removed 1 base at V and 9 bases at J, with 19 bases between. The CDR3 contains 17 residues. Germline assignment: CDR1 SGHAT and CDR2 FQNNGV. The CDR3 reads CASSLARPRGISSPLHF. Written as DNA, the CDR3 is TGTGCCAGCAGCTTAGCGCGACCTCGGGGCATTAGTTCACCCCTCCACTTT.

This rearrangement joins TRBV27 to TRBJ2-5; D possibly uses TRBD1 or TRBD2 (5 bases each). CDR3 length equals 16 residues. The V end lost 5 bases, the J end lost 4 bases, and 20 bases lay between the germline ends. CDR1 and CDR2 from the germline V gene are MNHEY and SMNVEV (reference sequence). The DNA of the CDR3 is TGTGCCAGCAGTCCCAGGCCAGCCACTGGGGGAGAGACCCAGTACTTC. The encoded protein is CASSPRPATGGETQYF.

This clonotype appeared a few times. The chain has TRBV4-1 and TRBJ2-3; 9 bases are shared with TRBD2. The CDR3 loop spans 17 amino acids. With V trimmed by 0 bases and J by 0 bases, 4 bases remained unmatched. Germline CDR1 reads MGHRA; CDR2 reads YSYEKL. Here the CDR3 DNA reads TGCGCCAGCAGCCAAGAGTCTAGCGGGGCAAGCACAGATACGCAGTATTTT. Protein sequence: CASSQESSGASTDTQYF.

This clonotype occurred a few times. The chain carries TRBV6-5 and TRBJ2-1; D gene ambiguous. The length of the CDR3 is 15 residues. Germline V gene data show CDR1 as MNHEY and CDR2 as SVGAGI. The ends were cut back, 6 bases at V and 2 bases at J, with 14 bases in the middle. In DNA, the CDR3 is TGTGCCAGCAGCCCCGACCACCCCACCTACAATGAGCAGTTCTTC. This encodes CASSPDHPTYNEQFF.

This clonotype has ten or more counts. The V and J genes are TRBV4-1 and TRBJ2-7; D unresolved. CDR1 and CDR2 from the germline V gene are MGHRA and YSYEKL. The CDR3 length is 15 residues. Trimming shortened V by 1 base and J by 2 bases, and 12 bases separated the two germline ends. The CDR3 is CASSQGTHMTYEQYF. CDR3 in DNA: TGCGCCAGCAGCCAAGGAACCCATATGACCTACGAGCAGTACTTC.

The CDR3 is CASTPSESLTVEQFF. CDR3 DNA sequence: TGTGCCAGCACCCCTTCTGAGTCCCTAACCGTTGAGCAGTTCTTC. The chain links TRBV28 to TRBJ2-1; D unclear. The CDR3 length is 15 residues. The ends were cut back, 7 bases at V and 9 bases at J, with 22 bases in the middle. Germline V CDR1 and CDR2: MDHEN, SYDVKM.

This clonotype has just a few counts. The rearrangement uses TRBV19 and TRBJ1-5, with TRBD1 as a possible D gene (5 bases). The CDR3 totals 14 residues. V shed 9 bases and J shed 8 bases, with 20 bases lying between them. Looked up from germline, CDR1 is LNHDA and CDR2 is SQIVND (reference sequence). The CDR3 loop is CASTGTEIPEPQHF. CDR3 coding DNA: TGTGCCAGCACCGGGACCGAAATACCGGAGCCCCAGCATTTT.

The chain couples TRBV12-3 or TRBV12-4 to TRBJ2-1; D possibly matches TRBD1 or TRBD2 (7 bases each). Trimming removed 6 bases from V and 0 bases from J, with 12 bases in between. The CDR3 is 15 residues long. Here the CDR3 reads CASSGGTVSYNEQFF. DNA of the CDR3: TGTGCCAGCAGCGGGGGGACAGTCTCCTACAATGAGCAGTTCTTC.

This clonotype came up a few times. This sequence joins TRBV19 and TRBJ2-1; D unclear. This CDR3 has 15 amino acids. V dropped 1 base and J dropped 4 bases, with 11 bases sitting between them. Germline CDR1 and CDR2: LNHDA and SQIVND (reference sequence). CDR3 nucleotides: TGTGCCAGTAGTATAGGAGGCAGACTGTACAATGAGCAGTTCTTC. Its protein product is CASSIGGRLYNEQFF.

The chain joins TRBV7-4 to TRBJ2-5; possibly TRBD2 for D (6 bases). CDR1 is SGHVT and CDR2 is SQSDAQ in the germline V gene. V was pared by 5 bases and J by 0 bases, with 22 bases between. The CDR3 is made up of 18 amino acids. CDR3 sequence reads: CASSPTLKGGVYQETQYF. The CDR3 DNA reads TGTGCCAGCAGCCCCACATTGAAAGGCGGGGTGTACCAAGAGACCCAGTACTTC. The variable domain in full, with the rest retrieved from reference TRBV7-4 and TRBJ2-5, is GAGVSQSPRYKVAKRGRDVALRCDSISGHVTLYWYRQTLGQGSEVLTYSQSDAQRDKSGRPSGRFSAERPERSVSTLKIQRTEQGDSAVYLCASSPTLKGGVYQETQYFGPGTRLLVL.

This chain uses TRBV7-9 with TRBJ1-1; the D is unclear. CDR1 and CDR2 from the germline V gene are SEHNR and FQNEAQ (reference sequence). Trimming shortened V by 7 bases and J by 0 bases, and 12 bases separated the two germline ends. The CDR3 is made up of 14 amino acids. CDR3 bases: TGTGCCAGCACCCCGGCAGCAGTGAACACTGAAGCTTTCTTT. Amino acids: CASTPAAVNTEAFF.

This clonotype was seen ten or more times. The V and J genes are TRBV7-6 and TRBJ2-3, with D tentatively TRBD1 (5 bases). Germline-derived CDR1 and CDR2 are SGHVS and FNYEAQ. The CDR3 length is 16 residues. Trimming pared 1 base from V and 4 bases from J, leaving 15 bases between. CDR3 in DNA: TGTGCCAGCAGCTTAGTTGTCCAGGGCGTCGCAGATACGCAGTATTTT. This gives the protein CASSLVVQGVADTQYF.

This clonotype showed up many times. The chain carries TRBV7-9 and TRBJ2-5; the match to TRBD1 covers 7 bases. This CDR3 contains 15 residues. The V and J ends lost 1 base and 1 base, in that order; junction bases with no gene match: 3. Germline V lookup: CDR1 SEHNR, CDR2 FQNEAQ (reference sequence). For the CDR3, the DNA is TGTGCCAGCAGCTTAGGGCAGGGGGTCCAAGAGACCCAGTACTTC. It specifies CASSLGQGVQETQYF.

The V gene is TRBV4-2, the J gene TRBJ1-6; 8 nucleotides agree with TRBD1. With 4 bases clipped from V and 0 bases from J, the junction kept 5 bases outside the gene matches. Germline loops: CDR1 LGHNA, CDR2 YNFKEQ. The CDR3 consists of 17 residues. For the CDR3, the DNA is TGTGCCAGCAGCCCTCGGACAGGGAGCTCCTATAATTCACCCCTCCACTTT. Amino acids: CASSPRTGSSYNSPLHF.

This clonotype turned up a few times. This chain joins TRBV4-1 and TRBJ1-2; no clear D. Germline V gene sequence: CDR1 MGHRA, CDR2 YSYEKL. The CDR3 has 14 amino acids. V shed 3 bases and J shed 5 bases, with 13 bases lying between them. CDR3 sequence (DNA): TGCGCCAGCAGCCACCCCGGGGAATGGTATGGCTACACCTTC. Its translation: CASSHPGEWYGYTF.

This rearrangement joins TRBV20-1 to TRBJ1-2; perhaps TRBD1 as D (5 bases). Between the trimmed V and J ends, which lost 0 bases and 7 bases, there was a span of 18 bases. CDR1 is DFQATT, CDR2 SNEGSKA, per germline (reference sequence). The CDR3 covers 15 residues. The CDR3 protein is CSARDRDGGGIGYTF. The CDR3, as DNA: TGCAGTGCTAGAGATAGGGACGGAGGAGGTATTGGCTACACCTTC.

Only a few counts were recorded for this clonotype. The chain carries TRBV2 and TRBJ2-7; 9 nucleotides match TRBD1. The CDR3 runs 10 residues. J gave up 10 bases and V 9 bases, and 4 bases lay outside the gene matches. Germline V lookup: CDR1 SNHLY, CDR2 FYNNEI. CDR3 region: CASVDRGQYV. CDR3 coding DNA: TGTGCCAGTGTGGACAGGGGACAGTACGTC.

The chain is built from TRBV7-2 and TRBJ2-3; 11 bases align to TRBD2. V was pared by 5 bases and J by 3 bases, with 7 bases of the junction left unmatched. CDR1 is SGHTA, CDR2 FQGNSA, per germline. The CDR3 has 16 residues. The CDR3 DNA is TGTGCCAGCAGCCGACTAGCGGGGATGTGTACAGATACGCAGTATTTT. Translation: CASSRLAGMCTDTQYF.

This clonotype was observed a few times. V usage is TRBV7-9 and J usage is TRBJ2-5; 7 nucleotides agree with TRBD2. The CDR3 totals 13 residues. The germline V gene encodes CDR1 SEHNR and CDR2 FQNEAQ (reference sequence). V lost 5 bases and J lost 5; bases outside the gene matches: 5. The CDR3 reads CASSKSGEETQYF. The DNA for the CDR3 is TGTGCCAGCAGCAAAAGCGGGGAGGAGACCCAGTACTTC.

This clonotype occurred a few times. Written as DNA, the CDR3 is TGTGCCAGCAGCTCCCGGACAGCCCACTACGAGCAGTACTTC. It encodes CASSSRTAHYEQYF. The V and J genes are TRBV7-9 and TRBJ2-7, with a weak D call TRBD1 (6 bases). V lost 4 bases, J lost 3 bases, and 13 bases lay in between. The CDR3 sequence is 14 residues long. Germline V gene data show CDR1 as SEHNR and CDR2 as FQNEAQ (reference sequence). Full variable domain (rest looked up from reference TRBV7-9 and TRBJ2-7): DTGVSQNPRHKITKRGQNVTFRCDPISEHNRLYWYRQTLGQGPEFLTYFQNEAQLEKSRLLSDRFSAERPKGSFSTLEIQRTEQGDSAMYLCASSSRTAHYEQYFGPGTRLTVT.

This clonotype was seen many times. This chain connects TRBV7-9 to TRBJ2-7, with a possible D match to TRBD2 (5 bases). Trimming pared 4 bases from V and 4 bases from J, leaving 14 bases between. The CDR3 runs to 14 residues. Germline V CDR1 and CDR2: SEHNR, FQNEAQ (reference sequence). The CDR3 region has the DNA TGTGCCAGCAGCTCGAGCTTGACGGGGTACGAGCAGTACTTC. It encodes CASSSSLTGYEQYF.

This clonotype was observed a few times. The V and J genes are TRBV4-2 and TRBJ1-1; D remains ambiguous. The CDR3 is 14 amino acids. Deletions cut 3 bases from V and 0 bases from J, with 8 bases between. Per germline, CDR1 LGHNA and CDR2 YNFKEQ. The CDR3 DNA is TGTGCCAGCAGCCAGGACTCGGTGAACACTGAAGCTTTCTTT. Translation gives CASSQDSVNTEAFF.

This clonotype showed up many times. The rearrangement links TRBV7-2 to TRBJ2-1, with D maybe TRBD2 (5 bases). V was pared by 8 bases and J by 7 bases, with 9 bases between. CDR1 and CDR2 (germline): SGHTA, FQGNSA. This CDR3 has 11 amino acids. The CDR3 nucleotides read TGTGCCAGCGAGAGGGTGAATGAGCAGTTCTTC. Protein sequence: CASERVNEQFF.

The genes are TRBV5-1 and TRBJ1-1, with a tentative D call TRBD1 (5 bases). CDR3 size: 15 residues. The germline V and J ends were trimmed by 2 bases and 4 bases, with 15 bases remaining between them. CDR1 is SGHRS and CDR2 is YFSETQ in the germline V gene. CDR3 sequence: CASSFYGGEGTEAFF. In DNA form, the CDR3 reads TGCGCCAGCAGCTTCTATGGAGGGGAGGGCACTGAAGCTTTCTTT.

Concerning this clonotype: At one boundary the junction diverges from the germline segment, which might be a read error. The V call is TRBV7-2, the J call TRBJ2-1, with TRBD2 matching 13 bases. The CDR3 has 18 residues. Germline V gene data show CDR1 as SGHTA and CDR2 as FQGNSA. The CDR3, as DNA: TGTGTCAGCAGCTTATTTACTAGCGGGGGGGCCGATATTGGTGAGCAGTTCTTC. Its protein product is CVSSLFTSGGADIGEQFF.

In its sample, this clonotype was seen many times. This chain uses TRBV7-8 with TRBJ1-1; D remains unclear. This CDR3 region has 15 residues. Germline values: CDR1 SGHVS, CDR2 FQNEAQ. Trimming left V 1 base short and J 2 bases short, with 11 bases between. The CDR3 reads CASSLDRALNTEAFF. The CDR3 DNA sequence: TGTGCCAGCAGCTTAGACCGGGCGTTAAACACTGAAGCTTTCTTT.